The subject of this entry is one T cell receptor (beta chain). This sample is drawn from a study of cytomegalovirus exposure and HLA in healthy donors. Study-wide background: T cells numbering some 170 million yielded some 110 million unique TCR beta sequences in an earlier analysis. About 85 million unique TCR sequences came from HLA-typed donors in an early release.

PCR employed 60 Vbeta and 13 Jbeta primers. Assay: immunoSEQ multiplex PCR; the TCRdb copy retains only in-frame clones and omits some. The table lists roughly 240,000 clones, about 85% of them singletons. Germline-derived CDR1 and CDR2 are MDHEN and SYDVKM. The CDR3 is made up of 14 amino acids. Trimming cost V 7 bases and J 1 base; bases outside gene matches: 7. The rearrangement joins TRBV28 to TRBJ2-7; 7 nucleotides agree with TRBD1. The source is a girl aged 2-15 years in good health and CMV-seronegative. Sequencing used PBMCs. Written as DNA, the CDR3 is TGTGCCAGCATAGGAGACAGGGAATCCTACGAGCAGTACTTC. It codes for CASIGDRESYEQYF. Full variable domain (remainder filled in from reference TRBV28 and TRBJ2-7): DVKVTQSSRYLVKRTGEKVFLECVQDMDHENMFWYRQDPGLGLRLIYFSYDVKMKEKGDIPEGYSVSREKKERFSLILESASTNQTSMYLCASIGDRESYEQYFGPGTRLTVT.